These 17 T cell receptor beta chains were all obtained from the same sample, sequenced in a study of T cells after yellow fever vaccination. MiXCR, run by TCRdb on the 5' RACE reads, gives a single entry per CDR3 protein. The data show some 670,000 distinct CDR3 sequences, with 10% to 15% seen just once and more than 12% held by the top ten. The sample consisted of PBMCs, taken on the day of the yellow fever booster vaccination. The receptors were gathered from a man younger than 40 who received the YFV17D yellow fever vaccine.

This clonotype came up many times. The chain is built from TRBV7-2 and TRBJ2-2; D not resolved. V was clipped by 5 bases and J by 2 bases, with 6 bases between them. The CDR3 has 13 amino acids. The germline gives CDR1 SGHTA, CDR2 FQGNSA. This CDR3 reads CASSLTNTGELFF. The CDR3 bases are TGTGCCAGCAGCCTCACAAACACCGGGGAGCTGTTTTTT.

The chain recombines TRBV20-1 with TRBJ2-4; weak D call: TRBD1 (6 bases). Germline lookup yields CDR1 DFQATT and CDR2 SNEGSKA (reference sequence). The CDR3 totals 15 residues. V lost 1 base and J lost 0, with 10 bases in between. This CDR3 reads CSARADSLAKNIQYF. CDR3 DNA: TGCAGTGCTAGAGCGGACAGCTTAGCCAAAAACATTCAGTACTTC.

This clonotype was observed a few times. The chain links TRBV7-9 to TRBJ1-2; no reliable D call. The V end lost 1 base, the J end lost 3 bases, and 12 bases lay between the germline ends. The CDR3 has 15 residues. Germline loops: CDR1 SEHNR, CDR2 FQNEAQ (reference sequence). The CDR3 loop is CASSLGAAAYYGYTF. As DNA, the CDR3 is TGTGCCAGCAGCTTAGGGGCTGCCGCCTACTATGGCTACACCTTC.

This clonotype has more than one count but fewer than ten. The chain recombines TRBV7-2 with TRBJ2-2, with D tentatively TRBD2 (5 bases). Germline V gives CDR1 SGHTA, CDR2 FQGNSA. This CDR3 spans 14 amino acids. V was cut by 4 bases and J by 3 bases, with 9 bases left in between. The CDR3 protein is CASSSGTDTGELFF. In DNA form, the CDR3 reads TGTGCCAGCAGCTCGGGAACAGACACCGGGGAGCTGTTTTTT.

At least ten counts were recorded for this clonotype. The V gene is TRBV3-1, the J gene TRBJ1-1; D perhaps matches TRBD1 (6 bases). Trimming pared 7 bases from V and 0 bases from J, leaving 12 bases between. CDR1 and CDR2 from the germline V gene are LGHDT and YNNKEL (reference sequence). The CDR3 is 14 residues long. Here the CDR3 DNA reads TGTGCCAGCACTCACAGGGACTTGAACACTGAAGCTTTCTTT. It encodes CASTHRDLNTEAFF.

V and J are TRBV20-1 and TRBJ2-1; D unclear. CDR3 length: 14 amino acids. V dropped 5 bases and J dropped 2 bases, with 13 bases sitting between them. Germline V CDR1 and CDR2: DFQATT, SNEGSKA (reference sequence). DNA of the CDR3: TGCAGTGCTCAAGGCCGCTCCCCCTACAATGAGCAGTTCTTC. Translated, it gives CSAQGRSPYNEQFF.

A few counts support this clonotype. The chain has TRBV27 and TRBJ1-1; D might be TRBD1 (5 bases). Trimming stripped 2 bases from V and 7 bases from J, with 11 bases between. Germline values: CDR1 MNHEY, CDR2 SMNVEV (reference sequence). This CDR3 is built from 13 residues. In DNA form, the CDR3 reads TGTGCCAGCAGTTTAACCCCAGGGCTTGAAGCTTTCTTT. Its translation: CASSLTPGLEAFF.

The table lists this clonotype with a few counts. The CDR3 region is CASSNLDSGGTQYF. CDR3 bases: TGTGCCAGCAGCAATCTTGACAGCGGCGGGACCCAGTACTTC. The J gene is TRBJ2-5, the V gene TRBV12-3 or TRBV12-4; the D gene could be TRBD1 or TRBD2 (5 bases each). This CDR3 has 14 amino acids. Trimming removed 6 bases from V and 7 bases from J, with 18 bases in between.

The chain joins TRBV27 to TRBJ2-2; no reliable D call. The CDR3 spans 13 residues. CDR1 and CDR2 (germline): MNHEY, SMNVEV (reference sequence). Trimming took off 2 bases at V and 3 bases at J, with 4 bases between the two ends. The CDR3 sequence is CASSLSDTGELFF. In nucleotides, the CDR3 is TGTGCCAGCAGTTTAAGTGACACCGGGGAGCTGTTTTTT.

This clonotype has just a few counts. V is TRBV27 and J is TRBJ2-1; TRBD2 is a possible D gene (6 bases). This CDR3 has 21 residues. Trimming took off 3 bases at V and 2 bases at J, with 29 bases between the two ends. Germline-derived CDR1 and CDR2 are MNHEY and SMNVEV (reference sequence). CDR3 protein: CASSFRREGRVGQRTYNEQFF. The CDR3 DNA sequence: TGTGCCAGCAGTTTTCGGAGGGAAGGTAGAGTGGGGCAAAGAACCTACAATGAGCAGTTCTTC.

This clonotype has more than one count but fewer than ten. CDR3 residues: CASGKLDTDTQYF. As DNA, the CDR3 is TGTGCCAGCGGGAAATTGGACACAGATACGCAGTATTTT. The chain carries TRBV12-3 or TRBV12-4 and TRBJ2-3; D uncertain. Trimming took 8 bases from V and 2 from J, leaving 11 bases between them. This CDR3 is built from 13 residues.

This clonotype was observed a handful of times. The CDR3 sequence is CASSVLAGTTETQYF. The CDR3 bases are TGTGCCAGCAGTGTTCTAGCTGGGACTACAGAGACCCAGTACTTC. The chain employs TRBV25-1 and TRBJ2-5; 7 nucleotides align to TRBD2. This CDR3 is built from 15 residues. Trimming at V came to 4 bases and at J to 4 bases, leaving 9 bases not matched to a gene. The germline V gene encodes CDR1 MGHDK and CDR2 SYGVNS.

This clonotype was found a few times. V gene TRBV4-2 combines with J gene TRBJ2-7, with 7 bases fitting TRBD1. Trimming removed 4 bases from V and 5 bases from J; junction bases left unmatched: 11. The germline V gene has CDR1 LGHNA and CDR2 YNFKEQ. The CDR3 totals 15 residues. The CDR3 spells CASSLATGFNNEQYF. The CDR3 DNA follows: TGTGCCAGCAGCCTAGCGACAGGGTTTAATAACGAGCAGTACTTC.

There are a few counts of this clonotype. V usage is TRBV12-3 or TRBV12-4 and J usage is TRBJ2-1, with TRBD2 as a possible D gene (6 bases). The V and J ends lost 4 bases and 4 bases respectively, with 20 bases between them. The CDR3 extends over 17 amino acids. CDR3: CASSSDSNLEGYNEQFF. CDR3 bases: TGTGCCAGCAGTTCCGACTCTAATCTGGAGGGATACAATGAGCAGTTCTTC.

This clonotype came up a few times. The chain joins TRBV9 to TRBJ1-2; tentatively, D is TRBD1 (6 bases). This CDR3 is 13 amino acids long. The germline V and J ends were trimmed by 3 bases and 8 bases, with 14 bases remaining between them. The germline gives CDR1 SGDLS, CDR2 YYNGEE. This CDR3 reads CASSESPDRGYTF. CDR3 DNA sequence: TGTGCCAGCAGCGAGTCTCCAGACAGGGGCTACACCTTC.

This clonotype was detected a few times. This rearrangement joins TRBV6-5 to TRBJ1-6, with no clear D. V was pared by 8 bases and J by 4 bases, with 12 bases between. This CDR3 is built from 14 residues. Germline-derived CDR1 and CDR2 are MNHEY and SVGAGI. CDR3 region: CASSYTRYNSPLHF. In nucleotides, the CDR3 is TGTGCCAGCTCTTACACCCGTTATAATTCACCCCTCCACTTT.

This clonotype was picked up a small number of times. The genes are TRBV7-6 and TRBJ1-1, with D perhaps TRBD1 (5 bases). The CDR3 covers 17 residues. The germline V gene has CDR1 SGHVS and CDR2 FNYEAQ. V lost 3 bases and J 0 bases, leaving 17 bases between the germline ends. The CDR3 DNA is TGTGCCAGCAGCTTGTGGGGATCGGGACGGATGAACACTGAAGCTTTCTTT. Its protein is CASSLWGSGRMNTEAFF.